The present entry profiles one TCR beta chain with its context. Its target is unknown. The record originates from a study of Tregs in tolerant kidney transplant recipients. V lost 0 bases, J lost 5 bases, and 16 bases lay in between. The germline CDR1 and CDR2 sequences are LGHNA and YSLEER. The CDR3 is 16 amino acids. Study-wide findings and caveats: No direct test of biological reproducibility was done here. Tregs expanded with activated donor B cells seemed most donor-specific.

Sequencing used immunoSEQ multiplex PCR; TCRdb keeps in-frame clones, though not all of them. The sample gives about 55,000 clones, around 93% of which show up once; over 12% is in the top ten. Related graft donors supplied nonmyeloablative bone marrow transplants, and mixed chimerism was transient. CD4+CD25+CD127- Tregs, CD4+CD25- non-Tregs, CD4 and CD8 cells were sorted. The sequences come from CD8+ T cells from blood (PBMCs), collected 24 months after the transplant. The genes are TRBV4-3 and TRBJ2-5; D might be TRBD2 (5 bases). This TCR was sampled from a human patient who received a combined kidney and bone marrow transplant. Certain T cells may be donor cells from the graft. The DNA of the CDR3 is TGCGCCAGCAGCCAAGATCGGTTCGGGGTCGGGGAGACCCAGTACTTC. As protein: CASSQDRFGVGETQYF.